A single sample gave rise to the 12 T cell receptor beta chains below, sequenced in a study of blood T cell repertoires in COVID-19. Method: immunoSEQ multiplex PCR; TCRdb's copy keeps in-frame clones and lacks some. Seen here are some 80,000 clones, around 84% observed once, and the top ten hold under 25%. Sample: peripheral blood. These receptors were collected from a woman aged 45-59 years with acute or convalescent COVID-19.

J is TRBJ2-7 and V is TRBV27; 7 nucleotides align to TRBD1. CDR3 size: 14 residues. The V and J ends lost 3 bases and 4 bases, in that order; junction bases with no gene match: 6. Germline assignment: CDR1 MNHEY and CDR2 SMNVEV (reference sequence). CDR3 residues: CASSFNTGVYEQYF. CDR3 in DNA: TGTGCCAGCAGTTTTAATACAGGGGTTTACGAGCAGTACTTC.

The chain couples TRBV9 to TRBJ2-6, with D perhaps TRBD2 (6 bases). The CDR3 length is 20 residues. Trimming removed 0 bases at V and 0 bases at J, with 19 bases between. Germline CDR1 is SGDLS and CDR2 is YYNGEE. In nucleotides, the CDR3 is TGTGCCAGCAGCGTAGAAAGGGCTAGCGCCTTAAACTCTGGGGCCAACGTCCTGACTTTC. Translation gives CASSVERASALNSGANVLTF.

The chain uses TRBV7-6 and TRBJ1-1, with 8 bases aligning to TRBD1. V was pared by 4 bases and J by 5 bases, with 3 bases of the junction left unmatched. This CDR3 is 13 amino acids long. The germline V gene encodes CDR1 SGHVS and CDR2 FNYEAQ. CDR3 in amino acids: CASSSTGETEAFF. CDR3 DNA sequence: TGTGCCAGCAGCTCGACAGGGGAGACTGAAGCTTTCTTT.

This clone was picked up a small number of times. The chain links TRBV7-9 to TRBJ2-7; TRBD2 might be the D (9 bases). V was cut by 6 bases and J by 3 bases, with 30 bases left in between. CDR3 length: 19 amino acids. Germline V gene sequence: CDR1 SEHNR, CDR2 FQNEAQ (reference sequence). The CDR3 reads CASSRLTGATSGPNYEQYF. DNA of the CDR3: TGTGCCAGCAGTCGACTGACAGGGGCCACTAGCGGGCCTAACTACGAGCAGTACTTC.

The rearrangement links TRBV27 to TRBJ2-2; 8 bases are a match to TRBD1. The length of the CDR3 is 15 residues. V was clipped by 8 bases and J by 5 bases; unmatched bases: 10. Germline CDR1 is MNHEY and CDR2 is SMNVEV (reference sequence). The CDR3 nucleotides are TGTGCCAGCTCCGGGCAGGGGGCGAGGACCGGGGAGCTGTTTTTT. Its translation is CASSGQGARTGELFF.

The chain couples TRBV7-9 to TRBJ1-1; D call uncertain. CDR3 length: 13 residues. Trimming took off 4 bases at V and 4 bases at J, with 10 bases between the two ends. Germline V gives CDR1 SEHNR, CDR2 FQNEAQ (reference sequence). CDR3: CASSYTTSTEAFF. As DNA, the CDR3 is TGTGCCAGCAGCTACACAACGTCCACTGAAGCTTTCTTT.

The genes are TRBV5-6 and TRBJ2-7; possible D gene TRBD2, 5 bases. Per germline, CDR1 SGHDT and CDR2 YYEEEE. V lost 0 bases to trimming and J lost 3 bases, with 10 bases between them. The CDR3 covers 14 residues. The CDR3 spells CASSLDLTSYEQYF. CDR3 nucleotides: TGTGCCAGCAGCTTGGACCTTACTAGCTACGAGCAGTACTTC.

CDR3 nucleotide sequence: TGTGCCAGTAGTATGATCGCGGGGGGCAGCACAGATACGCAGTATTTT. Translation: CASSMIAGGSTDTQYF. V usage is TRBV19 and J usage is TRBJ2-3; TRBD2 matches 8 bases. There are 16 residues in the CDR3. The germline V gene has CDR1 LNHDA and CDR2 SQIVND (reference sequence). The V segment lost 3 bases and the J segment 0 bases; nucleotides outside the gene matches: 5. Full variable domain (remainder filled in from reference TRBV19 and TRBJ2-3): DGGITQSPKYLFRKEGQNVTLSCEQNLNHDAMYWYRQDPGQGLRLIYYSQIVNDFQKGDIAEGYSVSREKKESFPLTVTSAQKNPTAFYLCASSMIAGGSTDTQYFGPGTRLTVL.

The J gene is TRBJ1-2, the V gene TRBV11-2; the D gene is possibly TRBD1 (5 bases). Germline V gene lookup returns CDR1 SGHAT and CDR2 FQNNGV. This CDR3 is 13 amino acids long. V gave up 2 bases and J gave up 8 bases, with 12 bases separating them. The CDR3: CASSLLGVQGYTF. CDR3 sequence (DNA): TGTGCCAGCAGCTTACTAGGGGTCCAAGGCTACACCTTC.

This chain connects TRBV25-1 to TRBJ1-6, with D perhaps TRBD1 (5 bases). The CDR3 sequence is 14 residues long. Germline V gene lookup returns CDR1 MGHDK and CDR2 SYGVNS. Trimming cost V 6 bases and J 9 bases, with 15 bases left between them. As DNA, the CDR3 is TGTGCCAGCAGCGCCGGGACTTGGGGTTCACCCCTCCACTTT. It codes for CASSAGTWGSPLHF.

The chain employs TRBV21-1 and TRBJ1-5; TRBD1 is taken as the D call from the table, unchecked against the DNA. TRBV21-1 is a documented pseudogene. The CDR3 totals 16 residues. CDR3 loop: CASSKGGQSATQPQHF. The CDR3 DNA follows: TGTGCCAGCAGCAAAGGGGGCCAAAGTGCCACTCAGCCCCAGCATTTT.

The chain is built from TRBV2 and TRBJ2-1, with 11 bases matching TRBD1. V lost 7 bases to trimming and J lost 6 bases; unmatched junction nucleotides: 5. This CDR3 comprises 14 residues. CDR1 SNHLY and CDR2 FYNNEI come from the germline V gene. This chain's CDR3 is CASTLGTGGNEQFF. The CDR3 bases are TGTGCCAGCACCCTTGGGACAGGGGGCAATGAGCAGTTCTTC. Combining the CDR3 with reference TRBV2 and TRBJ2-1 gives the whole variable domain EPEVTQTPSHQVTQMGQEVILRCVPISNHLYFYWYRQILGQKVEFLVSFYNNEISEKSEIFDDQFSVERPDGSNFTLKIRSTKLEDSAMYFCASTLGTGGNEQFFGPGTRLTVL.